These 10 T cell receptor beta chains came from one sample sequenced in a study of T cell responses to AZD1222 COVID-19 vaccine. The protocol was immunoSEQ multiplex PCR, while the TCRdb copy is restricted to in-frame clones and leaves out a portion. The sample holds just under 35,000 clones, around 88% seen once. Sequencing was performed on peripheral blood, taken on day 0 of AZD1222 vaccination. The receptors stem from an adult in good health.

The rearrangement joins TRBV28 to TRBJ2-7; no reliable D call. Between the trimmed V and J ends, which lost 7 bases and 0 bases, there was a span of 10 bases. CDR1 is MDHEN and CDR2 is SYDVKM in the germline V gene. This CDR3 has 13 amino acids. CDR3 in DNA: TGTGCCAGCACACTACAAAACTCCTACGAGCAGTACTTC. Its translation: CASTLQNSYEQYF.

The chain combines TRBV21-1 with TRBJ2-7; TRBD2 is the table's D call, not checked against the DNA. TRBV21-1 is a known pseudogene. The CDR3 runs 13 residues. CDR3: CASSKWRGYEQYF. CDR3 DNA sequence: TGTGCCAGCAGCAAATGGAGAGGATACGAGCAGTACTTC.

The chain uses TRBV7-2 and TRBJ2-7; D uncertain. The CDR3 sequence is 13 residues long. In germline, CDR1 is SGHTA, CDR2 FQGNSA. V gave up 2 bases and J gave up 3 bases, with 8 bases separating them. The CDR3 sequence: CASSLSPGYEQYF. CDR3 sequence (DNA): TGTGCCAGCAGCTTAAGTCCAGGCTACGAGCAGTACTTC.

J is TRBJ1-6 and V is TRBV5-4; D may be TRBD1 (5 bases). V lost 4 bases and J lost 12, with 20 bases in between. The length of the CDR3 is 15 residues. Germline CDR1 and CDR2: SGHNT and YYREEE (reference sequence). In nucleotides, the CDR3 is TGTGCCAGCAGCGAAGGACGGGGAGGGGCGGAACCCCTCCACTTT. Protein sequence: CASSEGRGGAEPLHF.

The rearrangement links TRBV21-1 to TRBJ1-1. TRBV21-1 is noted as a pseudogene. This CDR3 is 16 amino acids long. DNA for the CDR3: TGTGCCAGCACAATTCCACCAACGAGTAGGAACACTGAAGCTTTCTTT. This translates into CASTIPPTSRNTEAFF.

This chain connects TRBV30 to TRBJ2-6; the D is unclear. The length of the CDR3 is 15 residues. Trimming cost V 6 bases and J 2 bases, with 14 bases left between them. Per the germline V gene, CDR1 is GTSNPN and CDR2 is SVGIG (reference sequence). CDR3 in DNA: TGTGCCTGCCTCTTGGTGGCGGCTGGGGCCAACGTCCTGACTTTC. Protein product: CACLLVAAGANVLTF.

This chain links TRBV28 with TRBJ1-2; 7 nucleotides match TRBD1. This CDR3 has 14 residues. In germline, CDR1 is MDHEN, CDR2 SYDVKM. Unmatched junction bases numbered 3, after V lost 3 bases and J lost 2 bases. The CDR3 reads CASSFPGQNYGYTF. As DNA, the CDR3 is TGTGCCAGCAGTTTTCCGGGACAGAACTATGGCTACACCTTC.

V is TRBV15 and J is TRBJ2-3, with 10 bases identical to TRBD1. Germline trimming cut 1 base from V and 6 bases from J; bases unmatched to any gene: 7. Germline V lookup: CDR1 LNHNV, CDR2 YYDKDF (reference sequence). This CDR3 is built from 16 residues. The CDR3 DNA reads TGTGCCACCAGCAGAGGTCCGGGACAGGGGCAGGATACGCAGTATTTT. Translation gives CATSRGPGQGQDTQYF. Combining the CDR3 with reference TRBV15 and TRBJ2-3 gives the whole variable domain DAMVIQNPRYQVTQFGKPVTLSCSQTLNHNVMYWYQQKSSQAPKLLFHYYDKDFNNEADTPDNFQSRRPNTSFCFLDIRSPGLGDTAMYLCATSRGPGQGQDTQYFGPGTRLTVL.

This chain connects TRBV10-2 to TRBJ2-1; TRBD1 is a possible D gene (6 bases). V was pared by 6 bases and J by 15 bases, with 18 bases between. The length of the CDR3 is 12 residues. Germline V lookup: CDR1 WSHSY, CDR2 SAAADI. CDR3 residues: CASSPPGPGVFF. CDR3 sequence (DNA): TGCGCCAGCAGCCCCCCGGGCCCAGGGGTGTTCTTC.

J is TRBJ1-6 and V is TRBV7-8; D not certain. Per germline, CDR1 SGHVS and CDR2 FQNEAQ. V was cut by 5 bases and J by 2 bases, with 10 bases left in between. CDR3 length equals 15 residues. The CDR3 coding sequence is TGTGCCAGCAGCCGCCAGAGGCCCTATAATTCACCCCTCCACTTT. Its translation: CASSRQRPYNSPLHF. Filled out from reference TRBV7-8 and TRBJ1-6, the complete variable domain reads GAGVSQSPRYKVAKRGQDVALRCDPISGHVSLFWYQQALGQGPEFLTYFQNEAQLDKSGLPSDRFFAERPEGSVSTLKIQRTQQEDSAVYLCASSRQRPYNSPLHFGNGTRLTVT.